This TCR beta chain was recovered during a study of blood T cell repertoires in COVID-19. Study-wide background: Acute and convalescent COVID-19 specimens originated in the United States, Italy and Spain. PBMCs, B-cell-depleted T cells, or T cells provided the cDNA or gDNA that made up the material.

This clone was counted a single time. V lost 4 bases and J lost 4; bases outside the gene matches: 2. The CDR3 extends over 13 amino acids. Germline loops: CDR1 SEHNR, CDR2 FQNEAQ (reference sequence). Under the authors' procedure: Estimated nucleated cell counts came from reference gene primer amplification. Generated by immunoSEQ multiplex PCR, the TCRdb table keeps only in-frame clones and is missing some. Clonal size and the V and J genes are those of that table, whereas D and trimming came from the DNA. The sample has fewer than 35,000 clones, around 90% seen once. Sequenced sample: peripheral blood. The sequence was collected from a human donor with active COVID-19. The donor label of this sample is uncertain. This sequence joins TRBV7-9 and TRBJ1-2, with TRBD1 matching over 8 bases. Written as DNA, the CDR3 is TGTGCCAGCAGCTCGGGACAGGCCTATGGCTACACCTTC. Translated, it gives CASSSGQAYGYTF.